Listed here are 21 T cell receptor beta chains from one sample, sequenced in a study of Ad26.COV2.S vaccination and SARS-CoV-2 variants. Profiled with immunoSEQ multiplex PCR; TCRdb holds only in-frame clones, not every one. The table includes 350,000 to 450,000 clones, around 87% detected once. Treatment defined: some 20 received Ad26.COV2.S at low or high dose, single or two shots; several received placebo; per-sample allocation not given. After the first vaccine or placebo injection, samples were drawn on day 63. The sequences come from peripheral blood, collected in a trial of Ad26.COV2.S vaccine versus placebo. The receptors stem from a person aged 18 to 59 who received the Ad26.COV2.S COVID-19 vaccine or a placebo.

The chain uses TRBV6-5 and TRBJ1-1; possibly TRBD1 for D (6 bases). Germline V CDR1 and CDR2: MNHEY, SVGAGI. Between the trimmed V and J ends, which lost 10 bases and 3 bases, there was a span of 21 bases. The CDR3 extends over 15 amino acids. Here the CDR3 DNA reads TGTGCCACTCTACCCTGGCAGGCAGGGGACACTGAAGCTTTCTTT. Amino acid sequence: CATLPWQAGDTEAFF.

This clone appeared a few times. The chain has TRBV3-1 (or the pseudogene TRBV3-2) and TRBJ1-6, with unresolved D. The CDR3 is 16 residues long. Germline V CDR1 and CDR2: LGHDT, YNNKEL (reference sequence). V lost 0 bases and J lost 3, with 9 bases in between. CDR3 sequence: CASSQEREHYNSPLHF. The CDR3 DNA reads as TGTGCCAGCAGCCAAGAGAGAGAACACTATAATTCACCCCTCCACTTT.

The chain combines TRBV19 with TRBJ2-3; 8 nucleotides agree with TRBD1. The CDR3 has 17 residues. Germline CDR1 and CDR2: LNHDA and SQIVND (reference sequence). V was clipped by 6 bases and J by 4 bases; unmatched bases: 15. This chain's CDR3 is CASSQSSGQAFSDTQYF. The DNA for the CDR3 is TGTGCCAGTAGCCAATCCTCGGGACAGGCCTTCTCAGATACGCAGTATTTT. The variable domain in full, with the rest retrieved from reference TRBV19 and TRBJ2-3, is DGGITQSPKYLFRKEGQNVTLSCEQNLNHDAMYWYRQDPGQGLRLIYYSQIVNDFQKGDIAEGYSVSREKKESFPLTVTSAQKNPTAFYLCASSQSSGQAFSDTQYFGPGTRLTVL.

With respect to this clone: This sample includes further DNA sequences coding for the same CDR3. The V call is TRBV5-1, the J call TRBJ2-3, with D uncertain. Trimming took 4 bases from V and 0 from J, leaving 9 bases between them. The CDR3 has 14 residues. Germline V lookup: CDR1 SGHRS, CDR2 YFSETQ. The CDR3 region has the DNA TGCGCCAGCAGCCCCGGACGGAGCACAGATACGCAGTATTTT. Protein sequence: CASSPGRSTDTQYF.

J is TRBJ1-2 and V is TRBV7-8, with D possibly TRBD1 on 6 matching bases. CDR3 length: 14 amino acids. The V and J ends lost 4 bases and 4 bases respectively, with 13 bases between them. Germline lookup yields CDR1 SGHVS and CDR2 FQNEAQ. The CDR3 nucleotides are TGTGCCAGCAGCTCCCAGACAGGACGCTATGGCTACACCTTC. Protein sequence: CASSSQTGRYGYTF.

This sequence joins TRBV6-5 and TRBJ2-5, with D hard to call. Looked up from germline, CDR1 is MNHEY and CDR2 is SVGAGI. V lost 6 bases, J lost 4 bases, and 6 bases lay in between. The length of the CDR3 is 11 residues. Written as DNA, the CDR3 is TGTGCCAGCAGAAGATTAGAGACCCAGTACTTC. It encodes CASRRLETQYF.

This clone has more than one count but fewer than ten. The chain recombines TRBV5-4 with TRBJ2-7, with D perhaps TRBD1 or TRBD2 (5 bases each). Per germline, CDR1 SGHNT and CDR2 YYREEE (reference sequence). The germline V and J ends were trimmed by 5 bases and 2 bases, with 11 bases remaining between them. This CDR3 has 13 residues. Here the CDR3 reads CASSWDPPYEQYF. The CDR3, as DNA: TGTGCCAGCAGTTGGGACCCTCCCTACGAGCAGTACTTC.

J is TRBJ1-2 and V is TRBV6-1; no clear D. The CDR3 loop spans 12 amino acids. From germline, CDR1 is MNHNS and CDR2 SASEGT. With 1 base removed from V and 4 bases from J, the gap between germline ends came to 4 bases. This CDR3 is CASSEGSYGYTF. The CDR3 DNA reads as TGTGCCAGCAGTGAAGGCAGCTATGGCTACACCTTC.

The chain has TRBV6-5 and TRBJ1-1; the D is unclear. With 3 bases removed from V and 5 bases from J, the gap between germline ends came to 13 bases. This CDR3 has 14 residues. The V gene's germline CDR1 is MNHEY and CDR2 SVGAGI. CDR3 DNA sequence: TGTGCCAGCAGTTATGGTAGGGTTGGTACTGAAGCTTTCTTT. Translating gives CASSYGRVGTEAFF.

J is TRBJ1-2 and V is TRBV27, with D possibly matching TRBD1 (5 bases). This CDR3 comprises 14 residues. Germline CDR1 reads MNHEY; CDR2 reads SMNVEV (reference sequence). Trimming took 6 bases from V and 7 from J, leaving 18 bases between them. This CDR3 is CASRNGTPLGGYTF. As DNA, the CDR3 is TGTGCCAGCAGAAACGGGACTCCCCTGGGTGGCTACACCTTC.

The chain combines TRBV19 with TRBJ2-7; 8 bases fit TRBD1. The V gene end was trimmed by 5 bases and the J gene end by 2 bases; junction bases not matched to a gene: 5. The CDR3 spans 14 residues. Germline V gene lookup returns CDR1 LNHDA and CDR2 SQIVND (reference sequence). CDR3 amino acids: CASSVRTGTYEQYF. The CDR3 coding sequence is TGTGCCAGTAGTGTGAGGACAGGGACCTACGAGCAGTACTTC.

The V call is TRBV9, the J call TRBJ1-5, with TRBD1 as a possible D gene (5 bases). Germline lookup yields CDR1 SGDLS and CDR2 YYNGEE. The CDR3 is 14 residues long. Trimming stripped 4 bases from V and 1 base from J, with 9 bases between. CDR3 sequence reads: CASSTGPSNQPQHF. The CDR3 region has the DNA TGTGCCAGCAGCACGGGACCGAGCAATCAGCCCCAGCATTTT. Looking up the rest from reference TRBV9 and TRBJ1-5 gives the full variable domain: DSGVTQTPKHLITATGQRVTLRCSPRSGDLSVYWYQQSLDQGLQFLIQYYNGEERAKGNILERFSAQQFPDLHSELNLSSLELGDSALYFCASSTGPSNQPQHFGDGTRLSIL.

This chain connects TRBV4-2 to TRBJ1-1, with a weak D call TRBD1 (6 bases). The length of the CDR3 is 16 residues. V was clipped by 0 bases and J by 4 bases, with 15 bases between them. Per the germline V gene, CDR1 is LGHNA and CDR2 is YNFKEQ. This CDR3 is CASSQEKGGHSTEAFF. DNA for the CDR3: TGTGCCAGCAGCCAAGAAAAGGGGGGTCACAGCACTGAAGCTTTCTTT.

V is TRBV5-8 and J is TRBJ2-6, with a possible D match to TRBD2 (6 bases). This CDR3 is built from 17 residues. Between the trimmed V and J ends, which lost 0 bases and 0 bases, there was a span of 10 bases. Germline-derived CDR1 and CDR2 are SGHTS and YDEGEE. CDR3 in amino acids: CASSLGAGGSGANVLTF. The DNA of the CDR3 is TGTGCCAGCAGCTTGGGGGCCGGGGGCTCTGGGGCCAACGTCCTGACTTTC.

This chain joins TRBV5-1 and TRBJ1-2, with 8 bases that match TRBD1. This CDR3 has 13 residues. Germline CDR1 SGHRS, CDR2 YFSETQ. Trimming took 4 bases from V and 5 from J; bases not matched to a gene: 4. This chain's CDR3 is CASSKDRDYGYTF. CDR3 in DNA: TGCGCCAGCAGCAAGGACAGGGATTATGGCTACACCTTC.

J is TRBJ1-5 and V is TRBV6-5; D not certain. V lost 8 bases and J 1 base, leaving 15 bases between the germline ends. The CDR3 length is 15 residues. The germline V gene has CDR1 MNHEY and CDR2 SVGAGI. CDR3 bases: TGTGCCAGCCAAGTTACCGGACGGAGCAATCAGCCCCAGCATTTT. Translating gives CASQVTGRSNQPQHF.

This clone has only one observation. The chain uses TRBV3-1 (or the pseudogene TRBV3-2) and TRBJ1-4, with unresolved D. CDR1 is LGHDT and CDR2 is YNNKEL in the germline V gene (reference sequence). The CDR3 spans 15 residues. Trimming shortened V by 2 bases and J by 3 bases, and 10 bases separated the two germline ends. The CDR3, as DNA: TGTGCCAGCAGCCAAAGAGGCGTCTCTAATGAAAAACTGTTTTTT. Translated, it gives CASSQRGVSNEKLFF.

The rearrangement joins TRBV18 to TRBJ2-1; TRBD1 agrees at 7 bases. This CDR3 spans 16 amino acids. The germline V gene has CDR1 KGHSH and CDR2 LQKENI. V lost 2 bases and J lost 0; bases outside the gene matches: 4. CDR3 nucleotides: TGTGCCAGCTCACCAGGACAGGTGAGCTCCTACAATGAGCAGTTCTTC. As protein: CASSPGQVSSYNEQFF.

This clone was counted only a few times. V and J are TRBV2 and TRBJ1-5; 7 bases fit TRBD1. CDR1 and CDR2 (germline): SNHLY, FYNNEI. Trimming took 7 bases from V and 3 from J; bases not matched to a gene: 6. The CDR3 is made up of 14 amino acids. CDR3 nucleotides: TGTGCCAGCATGGGGGACAGTTACAATCAGCCCCAGCATTTT. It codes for CASMGDSYNQPQHF. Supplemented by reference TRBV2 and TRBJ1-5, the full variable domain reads EPEVTQTPSHQVTQMGQEVILRCVPISNHLYFYWYRQILGQKVEFLVSFYNNEISEKSEIFDDQFSVERPDGSNFTLKIRSTKLEDSAMYFCASMGDSYNQPQHFGDGTRLSIL.

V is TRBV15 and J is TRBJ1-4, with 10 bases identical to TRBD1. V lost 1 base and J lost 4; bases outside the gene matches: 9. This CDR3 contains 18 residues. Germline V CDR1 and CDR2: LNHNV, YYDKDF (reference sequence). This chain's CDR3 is CATSRGQGAFLNNEKLFF. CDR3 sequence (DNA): TGTGCCACCAGCAGAGGACAGGGGGCCTTTTTGAATAATGAAAAACTGTTTTTT.

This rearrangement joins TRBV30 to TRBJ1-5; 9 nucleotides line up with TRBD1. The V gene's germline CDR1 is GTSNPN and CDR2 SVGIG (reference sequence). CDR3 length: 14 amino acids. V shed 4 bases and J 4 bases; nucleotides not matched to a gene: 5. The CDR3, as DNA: TGTGCCTGGACCAGGACAGGGGTAAATCAGCCCCAGCATTTT. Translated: CAWTRTGVNQPQHF.